The source of this T cell receptor beta chain is a study of cytomegalovirus exposure and HLA in healthy donors. Study-wide findings and caveats: Near-uniform donor sequencing depth was presumed by presence/absence analyses. A missense DCLRE1C variant was associated with V- and J-gene trimming of TCR beta chains in a later analysis, and an independent cohort replicated the association. Under in vitro conditions, three CMV-associated chains were confirmed as specific for CMV antigens. What a later analysis showed was that several of the most significant clusters appeared linked to common viral pathogens.

CDR1 and CDR2 (germline): SGHRS, YFSETQ. The CDR3 length is 14 residues. Trimming removed 4 bases from V and 2 bases from J, with 12 bases in between. With regard to this clone: Its antigen is still unknown.

The PCR was carried out with 60 Vbeta primers and 13 Jbeta primers. Sequencing used immunoSEQ multiplex PCR; TCRdb keeps in-frame clones, though not all of them. The sample gives roughly 99,000 clones, more than 60% of which show up once; around 15% is in the top ten. The source material was PBMCs. The receptor comes from a man between 60 and 70 years old in good health and CMV-seropositive. V gene TRBV5-1 combines with J gene TRBJ1-1; possible D gene TRBD1, 6 bases. The CDR3, as DNA: TGCGCCAGCAGCGTGGACAGCTTTAACACTGAAGCTTTCTTT. Protein sequence: CASSVDSFNTEAFF.